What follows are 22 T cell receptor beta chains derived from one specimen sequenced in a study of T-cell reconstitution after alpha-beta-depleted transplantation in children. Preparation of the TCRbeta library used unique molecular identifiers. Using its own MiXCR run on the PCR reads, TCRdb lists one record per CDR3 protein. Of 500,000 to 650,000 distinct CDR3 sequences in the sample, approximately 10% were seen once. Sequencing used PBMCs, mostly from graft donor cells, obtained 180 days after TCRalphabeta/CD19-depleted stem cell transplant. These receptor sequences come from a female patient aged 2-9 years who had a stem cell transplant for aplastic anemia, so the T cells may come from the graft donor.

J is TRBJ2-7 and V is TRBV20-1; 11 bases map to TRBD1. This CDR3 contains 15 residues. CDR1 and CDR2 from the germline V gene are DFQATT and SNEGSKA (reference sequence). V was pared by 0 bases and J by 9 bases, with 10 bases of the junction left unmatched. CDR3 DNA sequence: TGCAGTGCTAGAGAGACCGGGACAGGGGGTTCCGGGCAGTACTTC. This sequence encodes CSARETGTGGSGQYF.

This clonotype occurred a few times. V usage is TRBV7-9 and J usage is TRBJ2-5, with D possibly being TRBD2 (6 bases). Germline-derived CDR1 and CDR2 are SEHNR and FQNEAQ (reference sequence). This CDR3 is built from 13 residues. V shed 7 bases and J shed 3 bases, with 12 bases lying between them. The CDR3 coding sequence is TGTGCCAGCATTACCCCGGGGGAAGAGACCCAGTACTTC. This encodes CASITPGEETQYF.

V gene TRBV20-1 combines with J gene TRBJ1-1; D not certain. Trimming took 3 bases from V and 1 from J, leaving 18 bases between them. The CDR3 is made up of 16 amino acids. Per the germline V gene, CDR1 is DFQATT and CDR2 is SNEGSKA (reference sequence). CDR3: CSARPVARFQNTEAFF. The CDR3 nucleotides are TGCAGTGCTAGGCCCGTGGCCCGTTTCCAGAACACTGAAGCTTTCTTT.

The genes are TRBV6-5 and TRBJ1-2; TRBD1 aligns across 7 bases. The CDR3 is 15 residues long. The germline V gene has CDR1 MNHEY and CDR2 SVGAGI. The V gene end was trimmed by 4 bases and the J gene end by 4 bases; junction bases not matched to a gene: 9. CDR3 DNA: TGTGCCAGCAGTTTTACCTCATCAGGGGGCTATGGCTACACCTTC. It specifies CASSFTSSGGYGYTF.

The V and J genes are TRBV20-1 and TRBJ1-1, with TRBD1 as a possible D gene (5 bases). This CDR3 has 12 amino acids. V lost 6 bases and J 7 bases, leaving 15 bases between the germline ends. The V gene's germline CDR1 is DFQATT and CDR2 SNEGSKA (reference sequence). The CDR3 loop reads CSAPGGVGEAFF. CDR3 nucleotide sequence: TGCAGTGCCCCGGGAGGGGTGGGTGAAGCTTTCTTT.

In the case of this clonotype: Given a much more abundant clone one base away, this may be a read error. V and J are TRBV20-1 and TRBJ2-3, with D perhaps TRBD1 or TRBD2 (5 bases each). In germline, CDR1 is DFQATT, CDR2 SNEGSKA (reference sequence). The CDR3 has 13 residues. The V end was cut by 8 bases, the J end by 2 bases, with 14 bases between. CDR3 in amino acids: CSSWDPNTDTQYF. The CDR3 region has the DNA TGCAGTTCCTGGGACCCCAACACAGATACGCAGTATTTT.

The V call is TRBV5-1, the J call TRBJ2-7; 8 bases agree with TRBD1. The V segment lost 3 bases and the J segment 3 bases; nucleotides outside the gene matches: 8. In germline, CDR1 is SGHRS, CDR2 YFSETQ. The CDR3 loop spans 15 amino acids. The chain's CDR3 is CASSSGQGRDYEQYF. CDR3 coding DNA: TGCGCCAGCAGCTCCGGACAGGGAAGGGACTACGAGCAGTACTTC.

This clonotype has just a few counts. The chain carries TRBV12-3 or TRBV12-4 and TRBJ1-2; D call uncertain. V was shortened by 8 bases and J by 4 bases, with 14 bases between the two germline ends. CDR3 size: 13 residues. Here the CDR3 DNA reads TGTGCCAGCGTGGCAGGCGTGGGCTATGGCTACACCTTC. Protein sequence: CASVAGVGYGYTF.

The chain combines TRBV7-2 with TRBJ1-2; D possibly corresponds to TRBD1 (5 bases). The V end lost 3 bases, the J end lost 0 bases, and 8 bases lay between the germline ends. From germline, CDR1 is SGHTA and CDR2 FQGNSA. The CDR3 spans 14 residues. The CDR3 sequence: CASSFEQANYGYTF. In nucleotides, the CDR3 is TGTGCCAGCAGCTTTGAACAGGCTAACTATGGCTACACCTTC. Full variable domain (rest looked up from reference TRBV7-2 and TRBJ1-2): GAGVSQSPSNKVTEKGKDVELRCDPISGHTALYWYRQSLGQGLEFLIYFQGNSAPDKSGLPSDRFSAERTGGSVSTLTIQRTQQEDSAVYLCASSFEQANYGYTFGSGTRLTVV.

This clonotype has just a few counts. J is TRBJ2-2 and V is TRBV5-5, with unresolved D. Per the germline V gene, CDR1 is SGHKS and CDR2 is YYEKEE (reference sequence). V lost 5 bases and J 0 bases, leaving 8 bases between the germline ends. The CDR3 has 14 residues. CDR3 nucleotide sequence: TGTGCCAGCAGAGGCGGCGCGAACACCGGGGAGCTGTTTTTT. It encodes CASRGGANTGELFF.

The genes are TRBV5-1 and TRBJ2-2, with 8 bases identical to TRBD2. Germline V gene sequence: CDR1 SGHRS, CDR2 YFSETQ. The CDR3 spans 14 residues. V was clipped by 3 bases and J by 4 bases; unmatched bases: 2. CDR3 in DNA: TGCGCCAGCAGCTACAGCGGGGGCACCGGGGAGCTGTTTTTT. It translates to CASSYSGGTGELFF.

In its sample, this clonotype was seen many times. CDR3 coding DNA: TGCAGCGTTGAAGGGCTCTACACAGATACGCAGTATTTT. Residues: CSVEGLYTDTQYF. The chain recombines TRBV29-1 with TRBJ2-3; unclear D gene. The CDR3 is 13 amino acids. Germline lookup yields CDR1 SQVTM and CDR2 ANQGSEA. V shed 1 base and J shed 2 bases, with 7 bases lying between them.

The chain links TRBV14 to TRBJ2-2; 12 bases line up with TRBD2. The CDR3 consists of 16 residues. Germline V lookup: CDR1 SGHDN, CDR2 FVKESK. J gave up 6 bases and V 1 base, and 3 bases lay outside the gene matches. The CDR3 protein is CASSQVRLAGAGELFF. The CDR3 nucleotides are TGTGCCAGCAGCCAAGTACGACTAGCGGGAGCCGGGGAGCTGTTTTTT. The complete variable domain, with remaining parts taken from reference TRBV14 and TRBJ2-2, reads EAGVTQFPSHSVIEKGQTVTLRCDPISGHDNLYWYRRVMGKEIKFLLHFVKESKQDESGMPNNRFLAERTGGTYSTLKVQPAELEDSGVYFCASSQVRLAGAGELFFGEGSRLTVL.

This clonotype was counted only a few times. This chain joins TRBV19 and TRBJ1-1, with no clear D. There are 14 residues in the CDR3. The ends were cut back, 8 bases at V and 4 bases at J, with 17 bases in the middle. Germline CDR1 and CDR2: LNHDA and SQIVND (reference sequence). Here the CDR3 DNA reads TGTGCCAGTTTTAGGGCTTCGTACGGCACTGAAGCTTTCTTT. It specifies CASFRASYGTEAFF.

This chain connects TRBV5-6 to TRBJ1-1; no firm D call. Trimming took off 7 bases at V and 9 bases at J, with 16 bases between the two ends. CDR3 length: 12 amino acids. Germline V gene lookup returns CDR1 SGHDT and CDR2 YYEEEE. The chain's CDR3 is CASENLGEKAFF. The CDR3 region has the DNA TGTGCCAGCGAGAATTTGGGTGAGAAAGCTTTCTTT.

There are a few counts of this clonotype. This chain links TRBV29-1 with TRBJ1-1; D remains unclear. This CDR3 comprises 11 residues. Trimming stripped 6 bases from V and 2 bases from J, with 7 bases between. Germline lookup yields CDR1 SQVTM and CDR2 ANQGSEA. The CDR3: CSVGPNTEAFF. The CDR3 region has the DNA TGCAGCGTGGGTCCAAACACTGAAGCTTTCTTT.

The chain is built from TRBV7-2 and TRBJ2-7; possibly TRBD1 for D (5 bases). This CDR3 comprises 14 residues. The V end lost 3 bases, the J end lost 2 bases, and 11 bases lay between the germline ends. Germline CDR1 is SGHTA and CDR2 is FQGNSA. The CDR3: CASSFPTAPYEQYF. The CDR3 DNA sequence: TGTGCCAGCAGCTTCCCGACAGCCCCCTACGAGCAGTACTTC.

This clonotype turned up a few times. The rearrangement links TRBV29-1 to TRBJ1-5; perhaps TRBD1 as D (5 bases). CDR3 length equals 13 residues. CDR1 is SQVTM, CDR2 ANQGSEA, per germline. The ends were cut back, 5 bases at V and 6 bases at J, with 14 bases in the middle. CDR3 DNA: TGCAGCGTTTCTTGGGGGGTGGGTCAGCCCCAGCATTTT. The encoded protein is CSVSWGVGQPQHF.

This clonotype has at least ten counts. The CDR3 protein is CAISELPPLTGANVLTF. The CDR3 DNA follows: TGTGCCATCAGTGAGCTTCCACCATTAACTGGGGCCAACGTCCTGACTTTC. The chain combines TRBV10-3 with TRBJ2-6, with D uncertain. CDR1 and CDR2 from the germline V gene are ENHRY and SYGVKD. Trimming stripped 2 bases from V and 2 bases from J, with 13 bases between. The CDR3 is 17 residues long.

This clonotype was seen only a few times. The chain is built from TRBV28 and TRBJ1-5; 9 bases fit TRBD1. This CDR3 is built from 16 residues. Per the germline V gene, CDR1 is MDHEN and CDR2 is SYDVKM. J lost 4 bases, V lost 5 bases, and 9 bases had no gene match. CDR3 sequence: CASSTPGQGLNQPQHF. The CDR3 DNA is TGTGCCAGCAGTACACCGGGACAGGGTTTGAATCAGCCCCAGCATTTT.

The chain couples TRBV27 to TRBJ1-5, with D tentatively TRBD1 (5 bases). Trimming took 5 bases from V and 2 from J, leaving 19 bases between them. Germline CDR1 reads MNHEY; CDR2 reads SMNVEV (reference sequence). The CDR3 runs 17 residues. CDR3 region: CASSPQGPFLGNQPQHF. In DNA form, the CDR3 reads TGTGCCAGCAGTCCCCAGGGCCCATTTCTAGGCAATCAGCCCCAGCATTTT.

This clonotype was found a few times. CDR3 sequence (DNA): TGTGCCAGCAGCCATTACCGGGACGGCAGCGGGTACGAGCAGTACGTC. The encoded protein is CASSHYRDGSGYEQYV. The rearrangement links TRBV7-9 to TRBJ2-7; perhaps TRBD2 as D (6 bases). The V end was cut by 5 bases, the J end by 4 bases, with 21 bases between. Per germline, CDR1 SEHNR and CDR2 FQNEAQ (reference sequence). The CDR3 covers 16 residues.